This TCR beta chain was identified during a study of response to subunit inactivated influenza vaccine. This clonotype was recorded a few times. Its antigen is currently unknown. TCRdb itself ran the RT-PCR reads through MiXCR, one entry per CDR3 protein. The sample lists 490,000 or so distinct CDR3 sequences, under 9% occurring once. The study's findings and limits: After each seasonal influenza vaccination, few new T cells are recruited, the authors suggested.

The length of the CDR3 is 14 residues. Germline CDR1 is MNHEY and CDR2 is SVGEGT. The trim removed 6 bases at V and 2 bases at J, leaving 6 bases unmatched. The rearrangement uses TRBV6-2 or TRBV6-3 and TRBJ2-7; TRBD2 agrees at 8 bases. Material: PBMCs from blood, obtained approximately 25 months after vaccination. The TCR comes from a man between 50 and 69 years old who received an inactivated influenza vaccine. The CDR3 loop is CASRRLAGPYEQYF. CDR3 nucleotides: TGTGCCAGCAGACGGTTAGCGGGACCCTACGAGCAGTACTTC.